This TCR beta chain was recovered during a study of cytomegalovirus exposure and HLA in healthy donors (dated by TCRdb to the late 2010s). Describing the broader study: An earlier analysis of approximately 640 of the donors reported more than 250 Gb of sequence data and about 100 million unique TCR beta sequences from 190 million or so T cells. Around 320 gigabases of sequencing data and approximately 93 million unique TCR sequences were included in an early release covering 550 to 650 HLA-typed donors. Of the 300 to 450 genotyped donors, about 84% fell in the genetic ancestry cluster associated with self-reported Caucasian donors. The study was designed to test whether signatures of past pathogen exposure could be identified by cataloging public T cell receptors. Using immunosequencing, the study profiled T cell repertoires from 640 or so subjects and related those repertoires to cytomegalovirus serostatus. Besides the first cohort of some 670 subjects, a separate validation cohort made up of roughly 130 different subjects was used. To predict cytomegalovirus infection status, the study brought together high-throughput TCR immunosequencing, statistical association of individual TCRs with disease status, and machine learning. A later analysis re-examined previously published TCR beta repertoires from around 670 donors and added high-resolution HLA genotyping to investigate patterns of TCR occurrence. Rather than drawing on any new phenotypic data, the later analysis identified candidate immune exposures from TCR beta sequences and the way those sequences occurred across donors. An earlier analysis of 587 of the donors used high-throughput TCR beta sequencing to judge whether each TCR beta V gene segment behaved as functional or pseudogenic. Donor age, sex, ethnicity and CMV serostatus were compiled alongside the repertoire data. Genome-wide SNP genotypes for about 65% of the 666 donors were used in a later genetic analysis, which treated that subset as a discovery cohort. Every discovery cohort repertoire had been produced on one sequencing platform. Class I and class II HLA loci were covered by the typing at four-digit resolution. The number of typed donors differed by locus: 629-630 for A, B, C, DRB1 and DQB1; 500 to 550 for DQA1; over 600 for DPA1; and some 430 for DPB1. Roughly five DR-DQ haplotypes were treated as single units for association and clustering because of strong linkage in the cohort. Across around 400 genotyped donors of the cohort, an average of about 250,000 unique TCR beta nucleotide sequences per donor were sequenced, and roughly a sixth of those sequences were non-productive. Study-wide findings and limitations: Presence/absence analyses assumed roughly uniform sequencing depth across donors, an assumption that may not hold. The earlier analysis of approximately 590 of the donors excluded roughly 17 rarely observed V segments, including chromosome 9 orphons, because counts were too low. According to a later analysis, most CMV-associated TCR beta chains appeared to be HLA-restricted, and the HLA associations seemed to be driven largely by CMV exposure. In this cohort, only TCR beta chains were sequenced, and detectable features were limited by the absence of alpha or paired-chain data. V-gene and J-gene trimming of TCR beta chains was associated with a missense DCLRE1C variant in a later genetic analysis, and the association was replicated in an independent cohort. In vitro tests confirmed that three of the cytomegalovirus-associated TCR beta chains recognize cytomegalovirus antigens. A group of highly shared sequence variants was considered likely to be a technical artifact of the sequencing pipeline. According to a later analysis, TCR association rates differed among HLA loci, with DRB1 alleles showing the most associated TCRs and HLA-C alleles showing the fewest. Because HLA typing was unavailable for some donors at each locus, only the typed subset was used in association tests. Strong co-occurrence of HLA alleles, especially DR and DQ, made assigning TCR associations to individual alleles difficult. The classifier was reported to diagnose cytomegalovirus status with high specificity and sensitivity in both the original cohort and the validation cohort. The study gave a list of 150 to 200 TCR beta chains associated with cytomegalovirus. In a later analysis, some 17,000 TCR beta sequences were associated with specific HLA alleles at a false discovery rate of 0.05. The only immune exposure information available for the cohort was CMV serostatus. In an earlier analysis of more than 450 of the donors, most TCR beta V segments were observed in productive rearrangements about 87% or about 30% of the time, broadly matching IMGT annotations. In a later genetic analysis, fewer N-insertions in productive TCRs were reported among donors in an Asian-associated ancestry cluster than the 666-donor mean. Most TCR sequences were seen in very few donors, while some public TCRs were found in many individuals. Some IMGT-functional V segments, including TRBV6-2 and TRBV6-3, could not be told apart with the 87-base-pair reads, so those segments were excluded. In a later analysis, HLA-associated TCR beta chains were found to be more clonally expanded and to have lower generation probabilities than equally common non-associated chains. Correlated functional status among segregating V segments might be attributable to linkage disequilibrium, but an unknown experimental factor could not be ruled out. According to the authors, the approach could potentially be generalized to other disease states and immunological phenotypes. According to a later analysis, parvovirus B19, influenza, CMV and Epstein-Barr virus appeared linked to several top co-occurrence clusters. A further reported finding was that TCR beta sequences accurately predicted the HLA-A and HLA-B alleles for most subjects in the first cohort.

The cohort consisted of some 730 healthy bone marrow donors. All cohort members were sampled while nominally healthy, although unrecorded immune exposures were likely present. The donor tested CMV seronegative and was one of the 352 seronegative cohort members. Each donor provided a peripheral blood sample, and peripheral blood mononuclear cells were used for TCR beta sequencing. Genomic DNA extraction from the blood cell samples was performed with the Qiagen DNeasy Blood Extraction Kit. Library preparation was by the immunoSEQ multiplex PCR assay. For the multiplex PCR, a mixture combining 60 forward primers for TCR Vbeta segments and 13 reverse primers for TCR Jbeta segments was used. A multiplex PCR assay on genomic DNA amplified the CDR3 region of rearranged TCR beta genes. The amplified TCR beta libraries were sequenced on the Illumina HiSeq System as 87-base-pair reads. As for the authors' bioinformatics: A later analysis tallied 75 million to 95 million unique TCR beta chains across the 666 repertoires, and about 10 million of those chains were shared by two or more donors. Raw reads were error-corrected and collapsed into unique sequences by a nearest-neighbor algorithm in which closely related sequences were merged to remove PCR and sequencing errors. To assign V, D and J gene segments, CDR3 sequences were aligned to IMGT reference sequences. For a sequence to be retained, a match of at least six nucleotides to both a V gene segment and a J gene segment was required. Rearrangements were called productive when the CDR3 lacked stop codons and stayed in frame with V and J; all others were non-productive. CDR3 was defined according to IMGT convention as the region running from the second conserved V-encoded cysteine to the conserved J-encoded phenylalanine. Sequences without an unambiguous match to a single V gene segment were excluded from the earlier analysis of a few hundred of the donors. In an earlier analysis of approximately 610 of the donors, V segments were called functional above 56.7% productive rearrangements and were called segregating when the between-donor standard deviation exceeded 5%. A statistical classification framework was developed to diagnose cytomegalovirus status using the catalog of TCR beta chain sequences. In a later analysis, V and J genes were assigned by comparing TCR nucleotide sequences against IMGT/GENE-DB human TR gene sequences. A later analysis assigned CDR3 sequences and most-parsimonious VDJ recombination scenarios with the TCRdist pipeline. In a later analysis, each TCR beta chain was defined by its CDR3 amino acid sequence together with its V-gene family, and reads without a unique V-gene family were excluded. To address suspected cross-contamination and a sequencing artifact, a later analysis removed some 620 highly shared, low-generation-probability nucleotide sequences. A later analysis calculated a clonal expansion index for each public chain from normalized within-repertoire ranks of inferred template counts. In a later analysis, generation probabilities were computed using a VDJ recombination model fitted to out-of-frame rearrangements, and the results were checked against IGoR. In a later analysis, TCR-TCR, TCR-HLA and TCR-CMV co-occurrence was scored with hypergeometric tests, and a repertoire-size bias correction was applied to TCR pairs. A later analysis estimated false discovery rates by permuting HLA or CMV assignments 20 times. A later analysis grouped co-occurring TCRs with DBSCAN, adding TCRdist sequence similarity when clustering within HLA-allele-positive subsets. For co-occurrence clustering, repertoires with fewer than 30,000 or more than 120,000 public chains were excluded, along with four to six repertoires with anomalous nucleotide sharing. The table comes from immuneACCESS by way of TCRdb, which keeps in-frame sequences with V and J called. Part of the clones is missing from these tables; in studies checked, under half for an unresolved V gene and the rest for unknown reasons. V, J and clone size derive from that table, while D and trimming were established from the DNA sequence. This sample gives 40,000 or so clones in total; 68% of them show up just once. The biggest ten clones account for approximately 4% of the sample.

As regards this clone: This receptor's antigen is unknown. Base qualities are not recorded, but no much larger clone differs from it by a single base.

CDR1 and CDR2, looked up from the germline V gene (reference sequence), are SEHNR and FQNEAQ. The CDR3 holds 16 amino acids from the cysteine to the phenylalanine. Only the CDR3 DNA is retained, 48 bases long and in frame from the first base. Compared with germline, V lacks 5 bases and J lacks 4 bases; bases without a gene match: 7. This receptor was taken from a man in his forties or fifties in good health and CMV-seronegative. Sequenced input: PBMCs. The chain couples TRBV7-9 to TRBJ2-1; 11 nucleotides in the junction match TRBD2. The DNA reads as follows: TGTGCCAGCAGCAACCTAGCGGGGGGCTCGTACAATGAGCAGTTCTTC. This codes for CASSNLAGGSYNEQFF.